This is a list of T cell receptor beta chains from one sample in a study of T cells after yellow fever vaccination. TCRdb re-called the 5' RACE reads with MiXCR, one entry per CDR3 protein. Here the sample spans under 300,000 distinct CDR3 sequences, approximately 13% being singletons. The starting material was CD4+ T cells sorted from PBMCs, obtained 45 days after the yellow fever booster vaccination. The receptors here all came from a man aged 25-45 years who received the YFV17D yellow fever vaccine. CDR3s include the opening cysteine and the closing phenylalanine or tryptophan. A D gene is named only where the DNA matches it firmly. Where a row states a size, it is once, few, many or the class of an expanded clone; other rows omit it.

j_gene | d_gene | v_gene | abundance | CDR3nt | CDR3aa
TRBJ2-2 | . | TRBV7-9 | . | TGTGCCAGCAGCTTCTACGAGGACACCGGGGAGCTGTTTTTT | CASSFYEDTGELFF
TRBJ2-7 | . | TRBV20-1 | . | TGCAGTGCTAGAGATCTCGGGCGGCTCTATTACGAGCAGTACTTC | CSARDLGRLYYEQYF
TRBJ1-2 | TRBD1 | TRBV12-3/TRBV12-4 | . | TGTGCCAGCAGGCAACAGGGGATGCATGGCTACACCTTC | CASRQQGMHGYTF
TRBJ2-3 | . | TRBV6-2/TRBV6-3 | few | TGTGCCAGCAGTACCTCGTATGATCCAGATACGCAGTATTTT | CASSTSYDPDTQYF
TRBJ2-5 | TRBD2 | TRBV5-1 | few | TGCGCCAGCAGCTTGAGTAGCGGGAGTGTGGGAGAGACCCAGTACTTC | CASSLSSGSVGETQYF
TRBJ2-2 | TRBD1 | TRBV5-1 | few | TGCGCCAGCAGACTGTTCCGGACAGGCAACACCGGGGAGCTGTTTTTT | CASRLFRTGNTGELFF
TRBJ2-1 | . | TRBV20-1 | few | TGCAGTGCGGCCTACAATGAGCAGTTCTTC | CSAAYNEQFF
TRBJ1-1 | . | TRBV12-3/TRBV12-4 | . | TGTGCCAGCAGGAGGGGGGGTAAGGGGAACACTGAAGCTTTCTTT | CASRRGGKGNTEAFF
TRBJ2-1 | . | TRBV12-3/TRBV12-4 | . | TGTGCCAGCAAAAACTACAATGAGCAGTTCTTC | CASKNYNEQFF
TRBJ1-5 | . | TRBV5-1 | . | TGCGCCAGCAGCGAGGGACGGAATCAGCCCCAGCATTTT | CASSEGRNQPQHF